What follows are 27 T cell receptor beta chains derived from one specimen sequenced in a study of T cells in Graves' hyperthyroidism and ophthalmopathy (dated by TCRdb to between 2019 and 2020). Library method: multiplex PCR. Instrument used: Illumina HiSeq 2000. The TCR beta CDR3 regions were amplified from RNA transcripts. The TCR CDR3 was subjected to a first round of RT-PCR using the HTBI primer set and the Qiagen OneStep RT-PCR kit. Through fastp at Q25 and MiXCR, TCRdb rebuilt clones from the public reads, retaining in-frame beta chains. CDR3 protein duplicates are merged, each entry listing the most common genes and DNA. The sample table records roughly 400,000 distinct CDR3 sequences; more than 15% of these occur just once. The top ten clonotypes cover around a quarter of the sample. Sequenced material: blood. The source of these receptors is a woman aged 18-30 years with Graves' hyperthyroidism that later progressed to Graves' ophthalmopathy.

The genes are TRBV4-2 and TRBJ2-2, with 12 bases lining up with TRBD2. Germline V lookup: CDR1 LGHNA, CDR2 YNFKEQ. The CDR3 length is 18 residues. Trimming at V came to 1 base and at J to 1 base, leaving 4 bases not matched to a gene. CDR3 bases: TGTGCCAGCAGCCAAGTGACTAGCGGGAGACGGAACACCGGGGAGCTGTTTTTT. It encodes CASSQVTSGRRNTGELFF.

The chain links TRBV6-1 to TRBJ2-5; the match to TRBD2 covers 13 bases. Germline-derived CDR1 and CDR2 are MNHNS and SASEGT. The CDR3 runs 16 residues. J lost 5 bases, V lost 8 bases, and 11 bases had no gene match. CDR3 coding DNA: TGTGCCAGCGGACCTCGGACTAGCGGGAGCTATGAGACCCAGTACTTC. Translation gives CASGPRTSGSYETQYF.

In its sample, this clonotype was seen a few times. A junction end diverges from the germline sequence, so it may reflect a read error. The rearrangement joins TRBV5-5 to TRBJ2-6, with 14 bases aligning to TRBD2. This CDR3 has 16 residues. Germline V CDR1 and CDR2: SGHKS, YYEKEE (reference sequence). In DNA form, the CDR3 reads TGTGCCAGCAGCTTTCGCAGACTAGCGGGAGGGACCCGTCCTTACTTC. It yields the protein CASSFRRLAGGTRPYF.

This clonotype was seen only a few times. The rearrangement uses TRBV6-4 and TRBJ2-2, with D possibly being TRBD1 (6 bases). CDR1 and CDR2 (germline): MRHNA, SNTAGT. CDR3 length equals 13 residues. V was pared by 6 bases and J by 4 bases, with 9 bases between. CDR3 sequence (DNA): TGTGCCAGCAGCGAACAGGGCACCGGGGAGCTGTTTTTT. This encodes CASSEQGTGELFF.

This clonotype was seen only a few times. The V gene is TRBV13, the J gene TRBJ2-4; 7 bases fit TRBD2. This CDR3 has 16 residues. Germline CDR1 PRHDT, CDR2 FYEKMQ (reference sequence). J lost 0 bases, V lost 6 bases, and 8 bases had no gene match. CDR3 in amino acids: CASSFQGGLAKNIQYF. In DNA, the CDR3 is TGTGCCAGCAGTTTCCAGGGAGGGTTAGCCAAAAACATTCAGTACTTC.

This clonotype has a count of ten or more. This rearrangement joins TRBV28 to TRBJ1-3; maybe TRBD1 (6 bases). The germline V gene encodes CDR1 MDHEN and CDR2 SYDVKM. The CDR3 sequence is 15 residues long. V was pared by 5 bases and J by 2 bases, with 13 bases between. Here the CDR3 reads CASSASGAPGNTIYF. The CDR3 coding sequence is TGTGCCAGCAGTGCTTCAGGGGCCCCTGGAAACACCATATATTTT.

This clonotype has ten or more counts. The chain joins TRBV2 to TRBJ2-1; D is ambiguous. The V gene's germline CDR1 is SNHLY and CDR2 FYNNEI. CDR3 length equals 12 residues. Trimming took 6 bases from V and 7 from J, leaving 10 bases between them. The CDR3 DNA sequence: TGTGCCAGCAGCTTGAACGAAAATGAGCAGTTCTTC. Its translation is CASSLNENEQFF.

There are many counts of this clonotype. The chain employs TRBV6-1 and TRBJ2-3, with D unresolved. CDR1 and CDR2 from the germline V gene are MNHNS and SASEGT. This CDR3 spans 15 amino acids. V gave up 1 base and J gave up 2 bases, with 10 bases separating them. The CDR3 nucleotides are TGTGCCAGCAGTGAAGGACGACAATTCACAGATACGCAGTATTTT. The encoded protein is CASSEGRQFTDTQYF.

This clonotype showed up many times. J is TRBJ2-4 and V is TRBV18; D uncertain. Trimming removed 3 bases from V and 0 bases from J, with 15 bases in between. From germline, CDR1 is KGHSH and CDR2 LQKENI. The CDR3 contains 17 residues. CDR3 in amino acids: CASSPARQLIAKNIQYF. In DNA, the CDR3 is TGTGCCAGCTCACCGGCTAGACAACTGATAGCCAAAAACATTCAGTACTTC.

This clonotype was found many times. The chain joins TRBV2 to TRBJ2-3; D is unresolved. There are 17 residues in the CDR3. Germline V gene lookup returns CDR1 SNHLY and CDR2 FYNNEI. V was trimmed by 6 bases and J by 0 bases, leaving 19 bases between them. Here the CDR3 DNA reads TGTGCCAGCAGCGACCCAAGCTGGAGTTATAGCACAGATACGCAGTATTTT. Encoded protein: CASSDPSWSYSTDTQYF.

This clonotype came up many times. CDR3 nucleotides: TGTGCCAGCAGTGACCAGGGACAGGGTAATTCACCCCTCCACTTT. This codes for CASSDQGQGNSPLHF. The chain uses TRBV2 and TRBJ1-6; TRBD1 aligns across 9 bases. Germline V CDR1 and CDR2: SNHLY, FYNNEI. Trimming cost V 3 bases and J 6 bases; bases outside gene matches: 3. The length of the CDR3 is 15 residues.

This clonotype was observed a handful of times. CDR3 sequence reads: CASSVDNGYEQYF. CDR3 bases: TGTGCCAGCAGCGTAGATAACGGCTACGAGCAGTACTTC. The chain recombines TRBV9 with TRBJ2-7; D is unresolved. CDR1 and CDR2 (germline): SGDLS, YYNGEE. Trimming pared 0 bases from V and 3 bases from J, leaving 7 bases between. This CDR3 is built from 13 residues.

Here the CDR3 reads CSAGAPFSGGELFF. Written as DNA, the CDR3 is TGCAGCGCTGGGGCTCCGTTTAGTGGCGGGGAGCTGTTTTTT. V and J are TRBV29-1 and TRBJ2-2, with TRBD1 as a possible D gene (5 bases). Deletions cut 7 bases from V and 7 bases from J, with 19 bases between. From germline, CDR1 is SQVTM and CDR2 ANQGSEA. CDR3 size: 14 residues.

Ten or more counts support this clonotype. This chain joins TRBV20-1 and TRBJ2-2; TRBD2 agrees at 9 bases. With 0 bases clipped from V and 6 bases from J, the junction kept 8 bases outside the gene matches. This CDR3 has 16 amino acids. In germline, CDR1 is DFQATT, CDR2 SNEGSKA (reference sequence). In DNA form, the CDR3 reads TGCAGTGCTAGAGAGCTGGGCGGGAGGGCGTCCGGGGAGCTGTTTTTT. As protein: CSARELGGRASGELFF.

This clonotype was seen many times. The chain couples TRBV5-1 to TRBJ2-4; 10 positions agree with TRBD1. J gave up 1 base and V 9 bases, and 4 bases lay outside the gene matches. The V gene's germline CDR1 is SGHRS and CDR2 YFSETQ. The CDR3 spans 14 residues. The CDR3 nucleotides read TGCGCCACCGGGACAGGGGACGCCAAAAACATTCAGTACTTC. Translated, it gives CATGTGDAKNIQYF.

This clonotype came up many times. The chain couples TRBV30 to TRBJ2-2; D uncertain. Germline CDR1 reads GTSNPN; CDR2 reads SVGIG (reference sequence). V was cut by 2 bases and J by 2 bases, with 9 bases left in between. This CDR3 comprises 14 residues. CDR3 protein: CAWSRHPNTGELFF. Written as DNA, the CDR3 is TGTGCCTGGAGTCGACACCCAAACACCGGGGAGCTGTTTTTT.

This clonotype was counted at least ten times. The rearrangement uses TRBV11-2 and TRBJ2-7; TRBD1 matches at 9 bases. Germline lookup yields CDR1 SGHAT and CDR2 FQNNGV. The CDR3 totals 14 residues. The ends lost 4 bases at V and 5 bases at J; junction bases unmatched: 6. In nucleotides, the CDR3 is TGTGCCAGCAGCTCAAGGGGACAGGGAGACGAGCAGTACTTC. Amino acid sequence: CASSSRGQGDEQYF.

This clonotype was recorded many times. The CDR3 DNA reads TGCAGAGACTTCTACGAGCAGTACTTC. It codes for CRDFYEQYF. The gene calls are TRBV20-1 and TRBJ2-7; no firm D call. Germline CDR1 and CDR2: DFQATT and SNEGSKA (reference sequence). This CDR3 is 9 amino acids long.

This clonotype was found many times. This chain connects TRBV4-1 to TRBJ2-1; 10 nucleotides line up with TRBD1. There are 18 residues in the CDR3. V shed 1 base, J shed 3 bases, and the junction held 9 bases outside the gene matches. Germline CDR1 is MGHRA and CDR2 is YSYEKL. The CDR3 loop reads CASSQGWIRDRGYNEQFF. DNA for the CDR3: TGCGCCAGCAGCCAAGGTTGGATCCGGGACAGGGGCTACAATGAGCAGTTCTTC.

Ten or more counts support this clonotype. V and J are TRBV28 and TRBJ2-7; unclear D gene. Germline CDR1 reads MDHEN; CDR2 reads SYDVKM. The CDR3 extends over 14 amino acids. V lost 1 base, J lost 0 bases, and 7 bases lay in between. The CDR3 spells CASSLFANSYEQYF. The CDR3, as DNA: TGTGCCAGCAGTTTATTTGCCAACTCCTACGAGCAGTACTTC.

The chain recombines TRBV6-1 with TRBJ1-1; 7 positions match TRBD1. This CDR3 has 17 residues. Per germline, CDR1 MNHNS and CDR2 SASEGT. The J segment lost 0 bases and the V segment lost 6 bases, leaving 13 bases of the junction unmatched. The CDR3 reads CASSSRRDSSLNTEAFF. The DNA of the CDR3 is TGTGCCAGCAGCTCTAGGCGGGACAGCTCTTTGAACACTGAAGCTTTCTTT.

The rearrangement links TRBV3-1 to TRBJ1-6; 8 bases line up with TRBD1. This CDR3 spans 14 amino acids. J gave up 8 bases and V 5 bases, and 5 bases lay outside the gene matches. Germline V gives CDR1 LGHDT, CDR2 YNNKEL (reference sequence). CDR3 protein: CASSWGQVDSPLHF. In nucleotides, the CDR3 is TGTGCCAGCAGCTGGGGACAGGTAGATTCACCCCTCCACTTT. Looking up the rest from reference TRBV3-1 and TRBJ1-6 gives the full variable domain: DTAVSQTPKYLVTQMGNDKSIKCEQNLGHDTMYWYKQDSKKFLKIMFSYNNKELIINETVPNRFSPKSPDKAHLNLHINSLELGDSAVYFCASSWGQVDSPLHFGNGTRLTVT.

This clonotype was picked up many times. The chain couples TRBV20-1 to TRBJ2-7, with TRBD2 matching over 10 bases. Germline V gene sequence: CDR1 DFQATT, CDR2 SNEGSKA (reference sequence). CDR3 length: 16 amino acids. With V trimmed by 1 base and J by 4 bases, 10 bases remained unmatched. The CDR3 is CSARGRPSGSVYEQYF. The DNA for the CDR3 is TGCAGTGCTAGAGGTAGACCTAGCGGGAGTGTTTACGAGCAGTACTTC.

This clonotype has just a few counts. The chain links TRBV11-1 to TRBJ1-2, with 9 nucleotides matching TRBD1. Germline CDR1 SGHAT, CDR2 FQDESV (reference sequence). The trim removed 5 bases at V and 8 bases at J, leaving 12 bases unmatched. CDR3 size: 15 residues. The CDR3 loop reads CASSVTSGTGRGYTF. The CDR3 DNA reads TGTGCCAGCAGCGTTACCTCCGGGACAGGGAGAGGCTACACCTTC.

CDR3 DNA sequence: TGCAGTGCTAGAGATCTCCGGACAGGGGGGAACACCGGGGAGCTGTTTTTT. This sequence encodes CSARDLRTGGNTGELFF. This rearrangement joins TRBV20-1 to TRBJ2-2; 10 positions agree with TRBD1. This CDR3 has 17 residues. V shed 0 bases and J 1 base; nucleotides not matched to a gene: 5. Germline V CDR1 and CDR2: DFQATT, SNEGSKA (reference sequence).

This clonotype has only a few counts. Possible read error: a much larger clone is one base away. The rearrangement joins TRBV2 to TRBJ2-2; 7 bases are shared with TRBD1. This CDR3 has 15 amino acids. The J segment lost 0 bases and the V segment lost 7 bases, leaving 5 bases of the junction unmatched. Germline values: CDR1 SNHLY, CDR2 FYNNEI. The CDR3 sequence: CASTGQVTNTGELFF. DNA for the CDR3: TGTGCCAGCACCGGACAGGTCACGAACACCGGGGAGCTGTTTTTT.

This clonotype was found a few times. The chain employs TRBV18 and TRBJ1-2, with D perhaps TRBD1 (5 bases). CDR1 is KGHSH, CDR2 LQKENI, per germline. The CDR3 is made up of 14 amino acids. Trimming stripped 3 bases from V and 1 base from J, with 9 bases between. CDR3 DNA: TGTGCCAGCTCACCCCAGACAGTTAACTATGGCTACACCTTC. Translated: CASSPQTVNYGYTF.